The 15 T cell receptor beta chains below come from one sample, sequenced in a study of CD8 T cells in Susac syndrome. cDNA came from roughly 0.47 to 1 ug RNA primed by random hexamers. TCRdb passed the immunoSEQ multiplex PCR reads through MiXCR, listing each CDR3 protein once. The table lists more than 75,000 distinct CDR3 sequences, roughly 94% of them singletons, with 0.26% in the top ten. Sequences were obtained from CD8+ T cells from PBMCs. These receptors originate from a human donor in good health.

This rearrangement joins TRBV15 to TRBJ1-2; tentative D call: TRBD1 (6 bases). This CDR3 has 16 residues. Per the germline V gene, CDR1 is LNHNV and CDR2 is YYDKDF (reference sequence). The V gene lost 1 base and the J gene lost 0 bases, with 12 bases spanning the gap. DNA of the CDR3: TGTGCCACCAGCAGAGTGGCGGGGGCCACTAACTATGGCTACACCTTC. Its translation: CATSRVAGATNYGYTF.

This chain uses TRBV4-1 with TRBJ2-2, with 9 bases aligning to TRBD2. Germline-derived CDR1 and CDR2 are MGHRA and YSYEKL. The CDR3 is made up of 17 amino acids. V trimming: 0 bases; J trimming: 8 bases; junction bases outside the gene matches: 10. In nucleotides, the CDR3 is TGCGCCAGCAGCCAAGATGCGGCGGGAGGGCGACCGGGGGAGCTGTTTTTT. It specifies CASSQDAAGGRPGELFF.

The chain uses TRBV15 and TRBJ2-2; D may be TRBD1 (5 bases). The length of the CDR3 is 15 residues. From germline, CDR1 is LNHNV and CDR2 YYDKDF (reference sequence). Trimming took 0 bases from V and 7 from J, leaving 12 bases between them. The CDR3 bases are TGTGCCACCAGCAGAGATAAGGGGATCGGCGGGGAGCTGTTTTTT. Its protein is CATSRDKGIGGELFF.

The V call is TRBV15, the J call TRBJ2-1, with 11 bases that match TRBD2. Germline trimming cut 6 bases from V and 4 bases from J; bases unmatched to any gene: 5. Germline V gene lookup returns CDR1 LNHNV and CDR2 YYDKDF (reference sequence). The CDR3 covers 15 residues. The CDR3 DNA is TGTGCCACCAGAACCGGGACTAGCGGTTACAATGAGCAGTTCTTC. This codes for CATRTGTSGYNEQFF.

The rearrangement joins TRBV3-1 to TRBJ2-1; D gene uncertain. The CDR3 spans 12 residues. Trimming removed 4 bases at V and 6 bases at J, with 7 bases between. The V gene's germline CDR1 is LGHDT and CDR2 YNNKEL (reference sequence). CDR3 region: CASSPQPNEQFF. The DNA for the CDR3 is TGTGCCAGCAGCCCCCAACCCAATGAGCAGTTCTTC.

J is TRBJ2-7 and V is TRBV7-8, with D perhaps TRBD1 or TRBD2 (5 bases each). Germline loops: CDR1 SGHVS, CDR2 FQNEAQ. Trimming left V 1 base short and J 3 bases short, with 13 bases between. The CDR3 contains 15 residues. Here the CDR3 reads CASSLVIGAVYEQYF. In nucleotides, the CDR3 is TGTGCCAGCAGCTTAGTGATCGGGGCCGTCTACGAGCAGTACTTC.

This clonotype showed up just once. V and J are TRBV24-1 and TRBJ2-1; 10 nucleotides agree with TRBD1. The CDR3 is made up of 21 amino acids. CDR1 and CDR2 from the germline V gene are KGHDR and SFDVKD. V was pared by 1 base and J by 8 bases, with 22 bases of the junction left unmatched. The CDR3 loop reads CATSDFPGQGRYRERWDEQFF. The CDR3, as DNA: TGTGCCACCAGTGATTTCCCGGGACAGGGGCGCTACCGTGAACGTTGGGATGAGCAGTTCTTC.

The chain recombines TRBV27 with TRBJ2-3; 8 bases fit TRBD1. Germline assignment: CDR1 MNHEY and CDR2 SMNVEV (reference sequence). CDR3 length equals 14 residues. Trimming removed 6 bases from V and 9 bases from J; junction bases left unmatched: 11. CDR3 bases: TGTGCCAGCAGAACAGGACAGGGCCCGGGCACGCAGTATTTT. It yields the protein CASRTGQGPGTQYF.

CDR3: CAIRQIDYNEQFF. CDR3 nucleotides: TGTGCCATCAGGCAGATTGACTACAATGAGCAGTTCTTC. This chain links TRBV10-3 with TRBJ2-1; D remains ambiguous. The germline gives CDR1 ENHRY, CDR2 SYGVKD. V shed 6 bases and J shed 3 bases, with 9 bases lying between them. The CDR3 has 13 amino acids.

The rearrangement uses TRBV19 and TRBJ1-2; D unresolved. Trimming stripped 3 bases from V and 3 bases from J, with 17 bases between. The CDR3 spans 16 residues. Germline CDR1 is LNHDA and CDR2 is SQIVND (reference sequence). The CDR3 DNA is TGTGCCAGTAGTATCGGTGTCGGGGAGACGTACTATGGCTACACCTTC. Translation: CASSIGVGETYYGYTF.

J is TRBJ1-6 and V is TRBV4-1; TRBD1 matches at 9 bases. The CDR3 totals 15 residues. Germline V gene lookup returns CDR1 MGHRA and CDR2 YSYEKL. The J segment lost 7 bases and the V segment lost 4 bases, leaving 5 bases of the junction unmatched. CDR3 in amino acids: CASSPAGQGNSPLHF. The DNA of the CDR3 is TGCGCCAGCAGCCCAGCAGGACAGGGGAATTCACCCCTCCACTTT.

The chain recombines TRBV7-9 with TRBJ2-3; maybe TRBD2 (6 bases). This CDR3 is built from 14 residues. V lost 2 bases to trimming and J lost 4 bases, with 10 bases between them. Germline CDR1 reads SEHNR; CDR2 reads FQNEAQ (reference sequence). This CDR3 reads CASSLRERPDTQYF. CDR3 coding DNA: TGTGCCAGCAGCTTACGGGAGAGGCCAGATACGCAGTATTTT.

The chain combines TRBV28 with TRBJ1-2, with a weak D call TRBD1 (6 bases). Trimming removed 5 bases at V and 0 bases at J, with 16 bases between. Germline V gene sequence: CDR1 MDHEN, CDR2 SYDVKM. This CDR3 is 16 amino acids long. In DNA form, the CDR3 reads TGTGCCAGCAGTCAGCAGAGGGACAAGTCTAACTATGGCTACACCTTC. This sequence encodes CASSQQRDKSNYGYTF.

The CDR3 bases are TGTGCCAGCAGCCAGACTAGCGGGAGGGTAAGGGAGACCCAGTACTTC. Protein product: CASSQTSGRVRETQYF. The chain links TRBV5-6 to TRBJ2-5, with 14 bases aligning to TRBD2. This CDR3 contains 16 residues. Per the germline V gene, CDR1 is SGHDT and CDR2 is YYEEEE. Losses at the gene ends were 4 bases for V and 5 bases for J; bases not matched to a gene: 7. Full variable domain (missing parts from reference TRBV5-6 and TRBJ2-5): DAGVTQSPTHLIKTRGQQVTLRCSPKSGHDTVSWYQQALGQGPQFIFQYYEEEERQRGNFPDRFSGHQFPNYSSELNVNALLLGDSALYLCASSQTSGRVRETQYFGPGTRLLVL.

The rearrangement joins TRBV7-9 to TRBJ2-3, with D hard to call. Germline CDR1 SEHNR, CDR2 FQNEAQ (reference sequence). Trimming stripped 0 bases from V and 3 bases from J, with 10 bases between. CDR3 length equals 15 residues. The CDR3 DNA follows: TGTGCCAGCAGCTTAGCCCCTTCGACAACAGATACGCAGTATTTT. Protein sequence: CASSLAPSTTDTQYF.